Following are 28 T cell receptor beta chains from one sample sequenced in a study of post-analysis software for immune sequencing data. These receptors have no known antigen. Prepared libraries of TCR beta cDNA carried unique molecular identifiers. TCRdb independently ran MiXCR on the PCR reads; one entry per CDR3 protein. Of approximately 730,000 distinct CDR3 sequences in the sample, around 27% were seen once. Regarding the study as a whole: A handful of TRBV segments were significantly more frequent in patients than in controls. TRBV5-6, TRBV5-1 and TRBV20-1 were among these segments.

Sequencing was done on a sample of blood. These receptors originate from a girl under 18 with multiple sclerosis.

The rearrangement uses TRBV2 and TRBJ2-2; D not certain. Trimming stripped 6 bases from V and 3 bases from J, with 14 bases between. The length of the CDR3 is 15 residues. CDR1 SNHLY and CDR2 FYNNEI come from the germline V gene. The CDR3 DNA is TGTGCCAGCAGAGTGACCCTGGCGGACACCGGGGAGCTGTTTTTT. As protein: CASRVTLADTGELFF.

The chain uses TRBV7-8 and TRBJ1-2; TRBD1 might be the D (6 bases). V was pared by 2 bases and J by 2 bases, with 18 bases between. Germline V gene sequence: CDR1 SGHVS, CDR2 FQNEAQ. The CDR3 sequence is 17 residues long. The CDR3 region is CASSLYPIPGTNYGYTF. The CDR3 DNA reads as TGTGCCAGCAGCTTATACCCCATCCCTGGGACAAACTATGGCTACACCTTC. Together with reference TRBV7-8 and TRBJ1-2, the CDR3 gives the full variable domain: GAGVSQSPRYKVAKRGQDVALRCDPISGHVSLFWYQQALGQGPEFLTYFQNEAQLDKSGLPSDRFFAERPEGSVSTLKIQRTQQEDSAVYLCASSLYPIPGTNYGYTFGSGTRLTVV.

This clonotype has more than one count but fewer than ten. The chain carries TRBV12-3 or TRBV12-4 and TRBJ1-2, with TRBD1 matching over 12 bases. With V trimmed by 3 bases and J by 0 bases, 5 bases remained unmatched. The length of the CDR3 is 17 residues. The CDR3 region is CASSFQGQGASNYGYTF. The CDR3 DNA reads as TGTGCCAGCAGTTTTCAGGGACAGGGGGCTTCTAACTATGGCTACACCTTC.

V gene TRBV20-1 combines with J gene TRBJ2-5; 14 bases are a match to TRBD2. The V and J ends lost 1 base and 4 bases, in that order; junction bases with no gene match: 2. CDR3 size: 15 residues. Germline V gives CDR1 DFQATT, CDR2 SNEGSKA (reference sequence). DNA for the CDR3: TGCAGTGCTAGAGTGGGACTAGCGGGGGTAGAGACCCAGTACTTC. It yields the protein CSARVGLAGVETQYF.

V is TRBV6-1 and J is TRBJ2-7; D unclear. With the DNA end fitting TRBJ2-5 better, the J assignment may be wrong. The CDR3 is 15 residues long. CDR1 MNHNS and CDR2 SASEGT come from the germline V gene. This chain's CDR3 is CANSLWGRRSETQYF. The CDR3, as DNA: TGTGCCAACAGCCTTTGGGGTAGGCGATCAGAGACCCAGTACTTC.

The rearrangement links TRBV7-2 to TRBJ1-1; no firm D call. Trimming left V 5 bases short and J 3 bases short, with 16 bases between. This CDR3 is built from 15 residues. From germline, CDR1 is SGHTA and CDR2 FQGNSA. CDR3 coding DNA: TGTGCCAGCAGCCCCCTCGCGGAAAGCTACACTGAAGCTTTCTTT. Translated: CASSPLAESYTEAFF.

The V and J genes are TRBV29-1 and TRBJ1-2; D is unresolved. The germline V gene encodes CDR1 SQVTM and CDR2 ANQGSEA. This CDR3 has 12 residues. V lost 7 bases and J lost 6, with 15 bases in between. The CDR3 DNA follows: TGCAGCGCGTCAAGTGGCAACCATGGCTACACCTTC. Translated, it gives CSASSGNHGYTF.

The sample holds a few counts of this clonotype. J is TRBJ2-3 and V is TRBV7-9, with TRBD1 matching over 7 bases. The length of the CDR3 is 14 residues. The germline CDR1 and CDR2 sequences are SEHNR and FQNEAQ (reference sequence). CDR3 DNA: TGTGCGCCGGGGACAGCCGCTAGCACAGATACGCAGTATTTT. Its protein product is CAPGTAASTDTQYF.

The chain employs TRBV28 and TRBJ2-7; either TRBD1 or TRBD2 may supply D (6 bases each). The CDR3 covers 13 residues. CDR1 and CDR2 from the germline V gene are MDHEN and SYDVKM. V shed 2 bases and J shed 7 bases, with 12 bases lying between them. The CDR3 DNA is TGTGCCAGCAGTTTACGGGGGCCGAGGGAGCAGTACTTC. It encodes CASSLRGPREQYF. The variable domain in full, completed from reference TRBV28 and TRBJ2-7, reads DVKVTQSSRYLVKRTGEKVFLECVQDMDHENMFWYRQDPGLGLRLIYFSYDVKMKEKGDIPEGYSVSREKKERFSLILESASTNQTSMYLCASSLRGPREQYFGPGTRLTVT.

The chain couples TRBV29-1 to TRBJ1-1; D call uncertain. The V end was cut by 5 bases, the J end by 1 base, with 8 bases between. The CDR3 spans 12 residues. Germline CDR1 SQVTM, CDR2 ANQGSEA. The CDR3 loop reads CSVWFGNTEAFF. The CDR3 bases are TGCAGCGTTTGGTTTGGGAACACTGAAGCTTTCTTT.

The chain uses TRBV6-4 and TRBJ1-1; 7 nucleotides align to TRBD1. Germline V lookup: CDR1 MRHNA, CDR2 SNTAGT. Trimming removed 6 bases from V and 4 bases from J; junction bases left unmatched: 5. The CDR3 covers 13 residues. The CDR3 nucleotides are TGTGCCAGCAGCCTTTACAGGGGCACTGAAGCTTTCTTT. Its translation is CASSLYRGTEAFF.

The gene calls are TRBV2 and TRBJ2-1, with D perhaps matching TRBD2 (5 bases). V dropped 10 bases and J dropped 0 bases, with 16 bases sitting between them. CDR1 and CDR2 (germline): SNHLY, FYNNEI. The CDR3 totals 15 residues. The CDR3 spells CATSSGGSSYNEQFF. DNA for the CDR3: TGTGCCACCTCAAGTGGAGGAAGCTCCTACAATGAGCAGTTCTTC. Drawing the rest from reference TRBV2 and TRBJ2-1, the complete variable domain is EPEVTQTPSHQVTQMGQEVILRCVPISNHLYFYWYRQILGQKVEFLVSFYNNEISEKSEIFDDQFSVERPDGSNFTLKIRSTKLEDSAMYFCATSSGGSSYNEQFFGPGTRLTVL.

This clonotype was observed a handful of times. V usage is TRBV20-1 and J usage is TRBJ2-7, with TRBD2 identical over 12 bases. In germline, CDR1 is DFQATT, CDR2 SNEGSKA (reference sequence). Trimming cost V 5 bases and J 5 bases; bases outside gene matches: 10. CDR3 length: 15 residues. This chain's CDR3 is CSARSPGLAGHEQYF. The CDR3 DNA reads TGCAGTGCTCGATCCCCCGGACTAGCGGGACACGAGCAGTACTTC.

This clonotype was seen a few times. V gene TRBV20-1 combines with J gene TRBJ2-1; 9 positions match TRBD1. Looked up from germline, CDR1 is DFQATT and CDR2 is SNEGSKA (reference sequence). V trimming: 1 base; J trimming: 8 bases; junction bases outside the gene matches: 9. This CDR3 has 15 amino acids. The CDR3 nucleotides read TGCAGTGCTAGAGGGGGGACAGGGTTTTTCTATGAGCAGTTCTTC. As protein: CSARGGTGFFYEQFF.

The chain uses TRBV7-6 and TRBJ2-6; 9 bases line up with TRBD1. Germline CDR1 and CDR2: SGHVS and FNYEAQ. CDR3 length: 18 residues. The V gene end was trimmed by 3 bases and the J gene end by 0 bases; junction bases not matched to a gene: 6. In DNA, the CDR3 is TGTGCCAGCAGCTTCCGGGACAGGGATTACTCTGGGGCCAACGTCCTGACTTTC. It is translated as CASSFRDRDYSGANVLTF.

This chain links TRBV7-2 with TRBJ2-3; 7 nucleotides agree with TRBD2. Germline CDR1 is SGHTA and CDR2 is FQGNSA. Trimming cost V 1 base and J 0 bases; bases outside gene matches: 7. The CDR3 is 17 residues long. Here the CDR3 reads CASSLVQRGPSTDTQYF. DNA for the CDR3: TGTGCCAGCAGCTTAGTGCAGCGGGGCCCTAGCACAGATACGCAGTATTTT.

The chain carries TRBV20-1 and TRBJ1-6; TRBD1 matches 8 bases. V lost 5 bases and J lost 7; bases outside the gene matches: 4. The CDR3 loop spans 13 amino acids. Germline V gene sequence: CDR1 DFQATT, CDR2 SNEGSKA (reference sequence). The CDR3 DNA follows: TGCAGTGCTCAACAGGGGGGGAATTCACCCCTCCACTTT. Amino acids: CSAQQGGNSPLHF.

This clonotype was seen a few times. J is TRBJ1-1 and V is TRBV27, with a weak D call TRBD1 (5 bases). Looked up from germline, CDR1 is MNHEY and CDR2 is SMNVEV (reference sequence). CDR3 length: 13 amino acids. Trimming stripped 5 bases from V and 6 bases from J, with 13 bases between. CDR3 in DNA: TGTGCCAGCAGTCTTCGGTGGGGGGCTGAAGCTTTCTTT. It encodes CASSLRWGAEAFF.

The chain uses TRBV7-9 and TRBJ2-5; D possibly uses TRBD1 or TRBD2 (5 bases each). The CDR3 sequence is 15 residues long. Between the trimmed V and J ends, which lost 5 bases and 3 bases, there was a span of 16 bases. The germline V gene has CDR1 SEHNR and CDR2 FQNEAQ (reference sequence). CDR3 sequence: CASSVPQGEKETQYF. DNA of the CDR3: TGTGCCAGCAGCGTCCCGCAAGGGGAGAAAGAGACCCAGTACTTC.

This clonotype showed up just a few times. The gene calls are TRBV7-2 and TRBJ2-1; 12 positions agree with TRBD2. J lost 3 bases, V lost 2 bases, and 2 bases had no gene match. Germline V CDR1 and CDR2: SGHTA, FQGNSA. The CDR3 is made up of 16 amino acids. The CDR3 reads CASSLRTSGIYNEQFF. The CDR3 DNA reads TGTGCCAGCAGCTTACGGACTAGCGGGATCTACAATGAGCAGTTCTTC.

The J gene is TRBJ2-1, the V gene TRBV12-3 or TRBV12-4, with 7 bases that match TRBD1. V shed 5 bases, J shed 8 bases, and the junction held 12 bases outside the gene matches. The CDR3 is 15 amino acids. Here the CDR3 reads CASSPAQTGRDEQFF. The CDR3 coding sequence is TGTGCCAGCAGTCCCGCCCAGACAGGGAGAGATGAGCAGTTCTTC.

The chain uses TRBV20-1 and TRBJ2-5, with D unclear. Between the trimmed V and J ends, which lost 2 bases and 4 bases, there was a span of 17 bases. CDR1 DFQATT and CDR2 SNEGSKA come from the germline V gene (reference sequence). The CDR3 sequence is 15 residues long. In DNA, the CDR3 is TGCAGTGCTAGACTACCGGGCCGGAGAGGAGAGACCCAGTACTTC. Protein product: CSARLPGRRGETQYF.

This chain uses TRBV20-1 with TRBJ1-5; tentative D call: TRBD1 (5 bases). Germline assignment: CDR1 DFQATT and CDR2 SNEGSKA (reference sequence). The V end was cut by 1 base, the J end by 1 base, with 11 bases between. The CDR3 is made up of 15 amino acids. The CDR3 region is CSARGDGGSNQPQHF. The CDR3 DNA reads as TGCAGTGCTAGAGGGGACGGGGGAAGCAATCAGCCCCAGCATTTT.

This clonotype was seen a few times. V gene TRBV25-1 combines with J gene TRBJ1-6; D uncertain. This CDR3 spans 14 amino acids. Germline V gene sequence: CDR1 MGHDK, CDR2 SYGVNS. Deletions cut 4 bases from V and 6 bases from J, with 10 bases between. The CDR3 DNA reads TGTGCCAGCAGTGGACGACAAGCTAATTCACCCCTCCACTTT. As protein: CASSGRQANSPLHF.

DNA of the CDR3: TGTGCCAGCACCGGTGTAATGGGGAGTACAGATACGCAGTATTTT. Its protein product is CASTGVMGSTDTQYF. This sequence joins TRBV6-6 and TRBJ2-3; perhaps TRBD2 as D (5 bases). CDR3 length: 15 amino acids. Deletions cut 7 bases from V and 3 bases from J, with 17 bases between. The V gene's germline CDR1 is MNHNY and CDR2 SVGAGI (reference sequence).

The CDR3 region has the DNA TGCGCCAGCAAACCGGGACAGGACACAGATACGCAGTATTTT. Amino acid sequence: CASKPGQDTDTQYF. This chain uses TRBV5-1 with TRBJ2-3; 8 bases line up with TRBD1. The V gene's germline CDR1 is SGHRS and CDR2 YFSETQ. The CDR3 consists of 14 residues. V lost 6 bases to trimming and J lost 2 bases; unmatched junction nucleotides: 5. Using reference TRBV5-1 and TRBJ2-3 for the parts outside the CDR3, the full variable domain is KAGVTQTPRYLIKTRGQQVTLSCSPISGHRSVSWYQQTPGQGLQFLFEYFSETQRNKGNFPGRFSGRQFSNSRSEMNVSTLELGDSALYLCASKPGQDTDTQYFGPGTRLTVL.

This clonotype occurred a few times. The CDR3 here is CASSAHIGGSDTQYF. In DNA form, the CDR3 reads TGTGCCAGCAGCGCCCACATTGGGGGGTCAGATACGCAGTATTTT. The chain employs TRBV7-2 and TRBJ2-3, with D possibly matching TRBD2 (6 bases). This CDR3 is 15 amino acids long. Trimming took off 5 bases at V and 4 bases at J, with 16 bases between the two ends. Germline CDR1 is SGHTA and CDR2 is FQGNSA.

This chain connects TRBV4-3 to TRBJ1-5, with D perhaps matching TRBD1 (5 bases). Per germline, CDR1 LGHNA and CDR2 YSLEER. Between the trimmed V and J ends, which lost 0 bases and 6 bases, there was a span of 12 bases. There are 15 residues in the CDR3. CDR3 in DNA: TGCGCCAGCAGCCAAGATCGCTCGGGGGTTCAGCCCCAGCATTTT. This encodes CASSQDRSGVQPQHF.